This T cell receptor (beta chain) appears in the sequencing data of a study of shared clonotypes between healthy human individuals. TCRdb's copy holds only in-frame clones and misses some; the assay was immunoSEQ multiplex PCR. The top ten clones hold around 0.13% of a sample with some 2,000,000 clones, more than 90% of them seen once. Germline CDR1 and CDR2: SGHVS and FNYEAQ. V lost 5 bases, J lost 3 bases, and 19 bases lay in between. The length of the CDR3 is 17 residues. This clonotype was sampled from a man between 18 and 35 years old in good health. Sequencing was carried out using naive CD4+ T cells sorted from blood. Documented subset: CD45RA+ positively selected. This chain links TRBV7-6 with TRBJ2-2, with a tentative D call TRBD1 (7 bases). CDR3 residues: CASSPGGGGVHTGELFF. As DNA, the CDR3 is TGTGCCAGCAGCCCCGGAGGGGGCGGGGTGCACACCGGGGAGCTGTTTTTT. The complete variable domain, with remaining parts taken from reference TRBV7-6 and TRBJ2-2, reads GAGVSQSPRYKVTKRGQDVALRCDPISGHVSLYWYRQALGQGPEFLTYFNYEAQQDKSGLPNDRFSAERPEGSISTLTIQRTEQRDSAMYRCASSPGGGGVHTGELFFGEGSRLTVL.